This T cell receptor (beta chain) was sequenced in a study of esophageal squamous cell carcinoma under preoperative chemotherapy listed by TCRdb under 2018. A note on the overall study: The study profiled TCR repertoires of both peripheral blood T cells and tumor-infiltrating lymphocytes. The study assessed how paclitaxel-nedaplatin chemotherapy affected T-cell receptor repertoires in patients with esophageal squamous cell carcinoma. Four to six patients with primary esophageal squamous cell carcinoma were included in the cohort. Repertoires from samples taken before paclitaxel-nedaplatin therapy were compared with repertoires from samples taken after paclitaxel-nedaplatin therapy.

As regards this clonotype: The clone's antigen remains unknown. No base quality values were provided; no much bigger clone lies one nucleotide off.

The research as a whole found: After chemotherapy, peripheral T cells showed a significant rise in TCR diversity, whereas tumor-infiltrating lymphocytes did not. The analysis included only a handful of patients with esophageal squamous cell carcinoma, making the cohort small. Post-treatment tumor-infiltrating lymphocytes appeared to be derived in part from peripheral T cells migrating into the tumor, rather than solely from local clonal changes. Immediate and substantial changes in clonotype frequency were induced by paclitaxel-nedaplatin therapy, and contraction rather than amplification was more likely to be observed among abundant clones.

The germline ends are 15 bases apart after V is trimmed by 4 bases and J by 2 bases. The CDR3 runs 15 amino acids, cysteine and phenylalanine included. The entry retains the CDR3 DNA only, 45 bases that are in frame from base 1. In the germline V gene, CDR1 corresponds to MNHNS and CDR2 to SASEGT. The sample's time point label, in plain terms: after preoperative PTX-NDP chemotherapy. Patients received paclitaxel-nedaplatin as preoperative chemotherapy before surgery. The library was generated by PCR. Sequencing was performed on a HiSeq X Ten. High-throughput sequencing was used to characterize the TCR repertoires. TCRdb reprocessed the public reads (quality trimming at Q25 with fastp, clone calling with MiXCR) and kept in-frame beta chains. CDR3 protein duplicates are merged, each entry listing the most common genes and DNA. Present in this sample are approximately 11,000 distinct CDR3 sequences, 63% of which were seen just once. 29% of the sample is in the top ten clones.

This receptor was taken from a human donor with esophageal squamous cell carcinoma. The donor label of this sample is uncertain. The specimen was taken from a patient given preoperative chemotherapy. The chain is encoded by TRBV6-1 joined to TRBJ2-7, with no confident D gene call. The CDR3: CASSGARPCAYEQYF. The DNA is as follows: TGTGCCAGCAGTGGAGCACGTCCGTGCGCCTACGAGCAGTACTTC.